Below are 10 T cell receptor beta chains sequenced from a single sample in a study of Ad26.COV2.S vaccination and SARS-CoV-2 variants. TCRdb's table, derived via immunoSEQ multiplex PCR, lists solely in-frame clones and lacks some. Of hundreds of thousands of clones detected, approximately 92% appear once; the ten largest clones hold about 2.5%. Treatment: some 20 received Ad26.COV2.S at low or high dose, single or two shots; about 5 received placebo; per-sample allocation not given. Sampling was performed 63 days after the first vaccine or placebo injection. Sequencing used peripheral blood, obtained in a trial of Ad26.COV2.S vaccine versus placebo. Every receptor here comes from a person between 18 and 65 years old who received the Ad26.COV2.S COVID-19 vaccine or a placebo.

The chain's CDR3 is CASSQAGEGAEAFF. For the CDR3, the DNA is TGTGCCAGCAGCCAAGCCGGAGAGGGGGCTGAAGCTTTCTTT. The chain carries TRBV4-2 and TRBJ1-1; D may be TRBD1 (6 bases). The CDR3 sequence is 14 residues long. Trimming took 1 base from V and 6 from J, leaving 12 bases between them. Germline CDR1 is LGHNA and CDR2 is YNFKEQ.

V is TRBV9 and J is TRBJ1-1; D is undetermined. Germline V lookup: CDR1 SGDLS, CDR2 YYNGEE. The CDR3 totals 13 residues. Trimming removed 0 bases at V and 2 bases at J, with 5 bases between. In nucleotides, the CDR3 is TGTGCCAGCAGCGTAGAACAAAACACTGAAGCTTTCTTT. Translating gives CASSVEQNTEAFF.

The chain has TRBV7-9 and TRBJ1-2; D is undetermined. The CDR3 contains 14 residues. Between the trimmed V and J ends, which lost 3 bases and 8 bases, there was a span of 16 bases. CDR1 is SEHNR and CDR2 is FQNEAQ in the germline V gene (reference sequence). DNA for the CDR3: TGTGCCAGCAGCTTCAGGACGGGCTCGGGCGGCTACACCTTC. It translates to CASSFRTGSGGYTF.

V usage is TRBV18 and J usage is TRBJ1-4; 7 nucleotides align to TRBD1. The ends lost 3 bases at V and 6 bases at J; junction bases unmatched: 13. Germline V gene sequence: CDR1 KGHSH, CDR2 LQKENI. The CDR3 runs to 17 residues. CDR3 protein: CASSPFPLQGIDEKLFF. DNA of the CDR3: TGTGCCAGCTCACCCTTTCCCCTACAGGGGATAGATGAAAAACTGTTTTTT.

The genes are TRBV7-2 and TRBJ2-2; D unclear. The germline V and J ends were trimmed by 1 base and 3 bases, with 9 bases remaining between them. The germline V gene has CDR1 SGHTA and CDR2 FQGNSA. This CDR3 spans 15 amino acids. This chain's CDR3 is CASSLGVPDTGELFF. In DNA, the CDR3 is TGTGCCAGCAGCTTAGGAGTTCCGGACACCGGGGAGCTGTTTTTT.

The DNA for the CDR3 is TGTGCCAGCAGCTTAATGGCCCTAGCGGGAGGTCTCAATGAGCAGTTCTTC. It codes for CASSLMALAGGLNEQFF. The chain couples TRBV7-2 to TRBJ2-1; 11 bases line up with TRBD2. Germline V gives CDR1 SGHTA, CDR2 FQGNSA. The CDR3 runs 17 residues. V lost 2 bases and J lost 6; bases outside the gene matches: 9.

This chain links TRBV7-3 with TRBJ2-2; D is unclear. Germline lookup yields CDR1 SGHTA and CDR2 FQGTGA. This CDR3 has 13 residues. The ends were cut back, 4 bases at V and 5 bases at J, with 8 bases in the middle. In DNA form, the CDR3 reads TGTGCCAGCAGCTCGACCGGGACCGGGGAGCTGTTTTTT. Protein product: CASSSTGTGELFF.

This rearrangement joins TRBV28 to TRBJ2-7; no definite D call. Germline V gene lookup returns CDR1 MDHEN and CDR2 SYDVKM. The CDR3 covers 11 residues. Trimming removed 6 bases from V and 5 bases from J, with 8 bases in between. CDR3 DNA sequence: TGTGCCAGCAGGCTTAGGGACGAGCAGTACTTC. It codes for CASRLRDEQYF.

The J gene is TRBJ1-2, the V gene TRBV6-5; D gene ambiguous. Per the germline V gene, CDR1 is MNHEY and CDR2 is SVGAGI. This CDR3 contains 12 residues. Trimming stripped 8 bases from V and 4 bases from J, with 11 bases between. This CDR3 is CASSLSGYGYTF. The CDR3 DNA sequence: TGTGCCAGCTCCCTTAGCGGCTATGGCTACACCTTC.

The chain links TRBV18 to TRBJ1-5; D gene uncertain. CDR3 size: 15 residues. V dropped 2 bases and J dropped 3 bases, with 11 bases sitting between them. The germline V gene encodes CDR1 KGHSH and CDR2 LQKENI. The CDR3 reads CASSPSGSYNQPQHF. CDR3 coding DNA: TGTGCCAGCTCACCAAGTGGGTCATACAATCAGCCCCAGCATTTT.